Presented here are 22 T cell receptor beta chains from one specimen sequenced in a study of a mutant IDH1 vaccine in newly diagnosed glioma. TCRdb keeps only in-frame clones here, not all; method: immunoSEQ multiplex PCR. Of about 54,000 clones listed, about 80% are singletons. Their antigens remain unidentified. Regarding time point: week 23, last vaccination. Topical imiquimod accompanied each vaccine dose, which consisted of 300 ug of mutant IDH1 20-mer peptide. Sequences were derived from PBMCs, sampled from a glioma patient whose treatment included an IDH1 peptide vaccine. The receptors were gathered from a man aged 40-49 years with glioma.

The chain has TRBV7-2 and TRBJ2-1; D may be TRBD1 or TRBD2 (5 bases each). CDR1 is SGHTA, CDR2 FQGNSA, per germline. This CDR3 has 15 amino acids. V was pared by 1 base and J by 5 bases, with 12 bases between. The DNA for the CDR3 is TGTGCCAGCAGCTTAGGAGGGACGTACAACAATGAGCAGTTCTTC. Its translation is CASSLGGTYNNEQFF.

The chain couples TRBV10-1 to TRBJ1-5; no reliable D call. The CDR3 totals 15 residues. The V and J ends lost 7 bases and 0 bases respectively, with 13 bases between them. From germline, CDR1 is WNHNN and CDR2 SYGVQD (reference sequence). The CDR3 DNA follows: TGCGCCAGCACCTCGACCGACGCTAGCAATCAGCCCCAGCATTTT. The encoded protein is CASTSTDASNQPQHF.

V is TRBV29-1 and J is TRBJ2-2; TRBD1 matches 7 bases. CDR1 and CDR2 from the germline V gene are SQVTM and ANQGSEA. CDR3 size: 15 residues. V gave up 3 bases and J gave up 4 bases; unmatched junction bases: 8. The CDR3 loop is CSVDFGQELTGELFF. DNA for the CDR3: TGCAGCGTTGACTTCGGACAGGAACTCACCGGGGAGCTGTTTTTT.

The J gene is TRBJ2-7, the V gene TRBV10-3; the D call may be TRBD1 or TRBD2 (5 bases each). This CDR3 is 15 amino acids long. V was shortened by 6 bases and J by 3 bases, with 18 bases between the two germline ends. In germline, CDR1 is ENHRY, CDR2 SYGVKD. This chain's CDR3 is CAIRGEGTGDYEQYF. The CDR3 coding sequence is TGTGCCATCAGGGGCGAGGGAACAGGCGACTACGAGCAGTACTTC.

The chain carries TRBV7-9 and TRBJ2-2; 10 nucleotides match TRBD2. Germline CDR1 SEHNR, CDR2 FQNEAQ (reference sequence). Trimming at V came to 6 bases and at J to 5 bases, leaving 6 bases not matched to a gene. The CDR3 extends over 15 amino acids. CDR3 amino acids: CASRLAGRRTGELFF. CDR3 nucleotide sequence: TGTGCCAGCAGACTAGCGGGGAGAAGAACCGGGGAGCTGTTTTTT.

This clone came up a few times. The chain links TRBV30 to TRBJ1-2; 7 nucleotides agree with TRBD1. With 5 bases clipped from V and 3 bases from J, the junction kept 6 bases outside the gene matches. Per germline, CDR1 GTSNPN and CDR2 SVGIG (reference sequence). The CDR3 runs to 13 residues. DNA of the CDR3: TGTGCCTGGGACAGGGATGACGACTATGGCTACACCTTC. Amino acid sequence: CAWDRDDDYGYTF.

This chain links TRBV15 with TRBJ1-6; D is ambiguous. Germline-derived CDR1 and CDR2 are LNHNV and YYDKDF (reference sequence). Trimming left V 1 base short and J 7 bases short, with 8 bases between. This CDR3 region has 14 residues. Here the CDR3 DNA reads TGTGCCACCAGCAGAGTTTCTAGGAATTCACCCCTCCACTTT. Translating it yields CATSRVSRNSPLHF.

The CDR3 spells CASSEVWDEAFF. The CDR3 region has the DNA TGTGCCAGCAGTGAAGTTTGGGACGAAGCTTTCTTT. The genes are TRBV6-1 and TRBJ1-1, with D maybe TRBD1 (5 bases). Trimming shortened V by 1 base and J by 8 bases, and 8 bases separated the two germline ends. The CDR3 length is 12 residues. Germline values: CDR1 MNHNS, CDR2 SASEGT.

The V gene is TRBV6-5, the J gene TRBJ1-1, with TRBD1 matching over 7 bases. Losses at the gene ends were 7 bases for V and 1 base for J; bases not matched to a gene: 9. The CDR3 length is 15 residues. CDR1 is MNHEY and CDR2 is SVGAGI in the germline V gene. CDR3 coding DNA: TGTGCCAGCAACAGACGACAGGGTAGGAACACTGAAGCTTTCTTT. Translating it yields CASNRRQGRNTEAFF.

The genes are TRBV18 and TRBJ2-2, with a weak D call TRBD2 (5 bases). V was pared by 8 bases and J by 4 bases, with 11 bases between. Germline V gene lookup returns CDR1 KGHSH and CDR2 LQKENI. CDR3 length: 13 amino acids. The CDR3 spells CASPGVITGELFF. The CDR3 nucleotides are TGTGCCAGCCCCGGGGTAATCACCGGGGAGCTGTTTTTT.

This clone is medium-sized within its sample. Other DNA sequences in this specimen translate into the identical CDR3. For the CDR3, the DNA is TGTGCCAGCAGCCCGGGGGGGGAGTACGAGCAGTACTTC. Translating it yields CASSPGGEYEQYF. The V gene is TRBV9, the J gene TRBJ2-7, with 8 bases matching TRBD2. CDR1 and CDR2 (germline): SGDLS, YYNGEE. V lost 4 bases and J lost 4; bases outside the gene matches: 4. This CDR3 contains 13 residues.

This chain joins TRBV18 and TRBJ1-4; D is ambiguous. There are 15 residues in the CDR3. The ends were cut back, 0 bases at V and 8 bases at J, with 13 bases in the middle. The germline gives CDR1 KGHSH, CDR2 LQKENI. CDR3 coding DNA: TGTGCCAGCTCACCACCGGAGTCCAGACGGGAAAAACTGTTTTTT. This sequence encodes CASSPPESRREKLFF.

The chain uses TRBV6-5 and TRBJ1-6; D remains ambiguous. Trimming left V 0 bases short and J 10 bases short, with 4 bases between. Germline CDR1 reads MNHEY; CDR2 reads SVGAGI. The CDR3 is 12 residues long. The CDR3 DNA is TGTGCCAGCAGTTACTCGAACTCACCCCTCCACTTT. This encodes CASSYSNSPLHF.

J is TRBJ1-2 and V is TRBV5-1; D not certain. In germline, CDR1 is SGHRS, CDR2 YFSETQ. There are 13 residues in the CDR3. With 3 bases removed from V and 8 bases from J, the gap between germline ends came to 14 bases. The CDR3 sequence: CASSSGGRLGYTF. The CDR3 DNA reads TGCGCCAGCAGCTCTGGAGGGCGGTTGGGCTACACCTTC.

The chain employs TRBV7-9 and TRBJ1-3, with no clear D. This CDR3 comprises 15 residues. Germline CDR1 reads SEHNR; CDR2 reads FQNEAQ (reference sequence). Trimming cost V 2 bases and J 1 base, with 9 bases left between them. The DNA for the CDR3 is TGTGCCAGCAGCTTATTCGGGGAATCTGGAAACACCATATATTTT. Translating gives CASSLFGESGNTIYF.

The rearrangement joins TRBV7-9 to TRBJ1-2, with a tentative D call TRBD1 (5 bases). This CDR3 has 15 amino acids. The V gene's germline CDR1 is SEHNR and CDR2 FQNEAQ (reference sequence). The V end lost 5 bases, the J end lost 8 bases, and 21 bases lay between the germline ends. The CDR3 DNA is TGTGCCAGCAGCCCCCGGACGGGTGTGGGACGGGGCTACACCTTC. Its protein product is CASSPRTGVGRGYTF.

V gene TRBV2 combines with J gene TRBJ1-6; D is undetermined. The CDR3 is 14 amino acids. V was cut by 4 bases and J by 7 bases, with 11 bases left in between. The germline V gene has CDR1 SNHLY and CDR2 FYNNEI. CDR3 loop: CASSAWRENSPLHF. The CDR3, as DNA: TGTGCCAGCAGTGCCTGGAGAGAAAATTCACCCCTCCACTTT.

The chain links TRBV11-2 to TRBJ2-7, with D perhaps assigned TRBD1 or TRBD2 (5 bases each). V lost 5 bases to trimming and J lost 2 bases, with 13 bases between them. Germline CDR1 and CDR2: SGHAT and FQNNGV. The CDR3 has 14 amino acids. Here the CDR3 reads CASSVYRTAYEQYF. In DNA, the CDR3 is TGTGCCAGCAGCGTATACAGGACTGCCTACGAGCAGTACTTC. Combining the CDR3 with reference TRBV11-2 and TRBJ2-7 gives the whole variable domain EAGVAQSPRYKIIEKRQSVAFWCNPISGHATLYWYQQILGQGPKLLIQFQNNGVVDDSQLPKDRFSAERLKGVDSTLKIQPAKLEDSAVYLCASSVYRTAYEQYFGPGTRLTVT.

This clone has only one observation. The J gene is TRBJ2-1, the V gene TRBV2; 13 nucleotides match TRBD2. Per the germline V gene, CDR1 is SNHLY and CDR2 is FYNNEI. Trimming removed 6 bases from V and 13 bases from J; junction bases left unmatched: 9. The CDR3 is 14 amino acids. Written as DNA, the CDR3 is TGTGCCAGCAGACGGACTAGCGGGGGCCCTAGTCAGTTCTTC. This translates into CASRRTSGGPSQFF.

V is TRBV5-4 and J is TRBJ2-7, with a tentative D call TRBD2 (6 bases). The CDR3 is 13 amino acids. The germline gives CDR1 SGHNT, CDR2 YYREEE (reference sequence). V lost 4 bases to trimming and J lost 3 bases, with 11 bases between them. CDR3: CASSRDLNYEQYF. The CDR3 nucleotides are TGTGCCAGCAGCCGGGACTTGAACTACGAGCAGTACTTC.

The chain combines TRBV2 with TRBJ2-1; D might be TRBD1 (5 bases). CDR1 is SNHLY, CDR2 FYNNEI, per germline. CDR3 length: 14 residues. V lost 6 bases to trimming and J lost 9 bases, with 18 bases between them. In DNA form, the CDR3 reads TGTGCCAGCAGCAGACAGTTTTCCGTGGGTGAGCAGTTCTTC. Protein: CASSRQFSVGEQFF. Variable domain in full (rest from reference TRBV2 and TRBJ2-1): EPEVTQTPSHQVTQMGQEVILRCVPISNHLYFYWYRQILGQKVEFLVSFYNNEISEKSEIFDDQFSVERPDGSNFTLKIRSTKLEDSAMYFCASSRQFSVGEQFFGPGTRLTVL.

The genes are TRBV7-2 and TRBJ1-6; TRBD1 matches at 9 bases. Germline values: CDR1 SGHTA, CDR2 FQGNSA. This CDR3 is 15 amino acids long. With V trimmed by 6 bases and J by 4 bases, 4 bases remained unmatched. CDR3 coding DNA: TGTGCCAGCAGTCCTGGGACAGGGTATAATTCACCCCTCCACTTT. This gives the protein CASSPGTGYNSPLHF. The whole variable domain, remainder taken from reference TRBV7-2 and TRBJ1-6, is GAGVSQSPSNKVTEKGKDVELRCDPISGHTALYWYRQSLGQGLEFLIYFQGNSAPDKSGLPSDRFSAERTGGSVSTLTIQRTQQEDSAVYLCASSPGTGYNSPLHFGNGTRLTVT.